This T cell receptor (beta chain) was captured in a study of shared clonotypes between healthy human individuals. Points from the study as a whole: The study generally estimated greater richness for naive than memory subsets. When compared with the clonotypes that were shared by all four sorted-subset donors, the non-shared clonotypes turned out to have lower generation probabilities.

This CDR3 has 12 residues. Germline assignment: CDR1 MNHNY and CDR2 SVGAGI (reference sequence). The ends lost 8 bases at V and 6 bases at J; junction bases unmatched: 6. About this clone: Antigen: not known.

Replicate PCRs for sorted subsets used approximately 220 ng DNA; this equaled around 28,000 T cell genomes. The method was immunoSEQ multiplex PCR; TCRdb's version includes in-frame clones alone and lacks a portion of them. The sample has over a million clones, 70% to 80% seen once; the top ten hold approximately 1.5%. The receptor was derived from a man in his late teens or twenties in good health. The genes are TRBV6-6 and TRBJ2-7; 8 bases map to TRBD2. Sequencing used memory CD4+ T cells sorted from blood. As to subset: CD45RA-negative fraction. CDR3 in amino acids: CASCREGLEQYF. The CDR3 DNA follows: TGTGCCAGCTGTCGGGAGGGCCTCGAGCAGTACTTC.